The TCR beta chain described here comes from a study of T cells after posttransplantation cyclophosphamide. General observations from the study: Recipient CMV seropositivity and CMV reactivation strongly tracked TRB clonality. Later post-transplant blood repertoires were often dominated by donor CD8+ memory clones.

Treatment was busulfan-fludarabine conditioning, a marrow graft, and cyclophosphamide on days +3 and +4. As concerns this clone: Its target is unknown.

Produced via immunoSEQ multiplex PCR; TCRdb's table is partial and in-frame only. The sample contains over 15,000 clones, 74% of which appear only once. The clonotype was recovered from a male patient in his thirties who received an allogeneic stem cell transplant from a related donor, was CMV-positive, and had acute GVHD only. Some of the T cells might come from the graft donor. The sample in question was PBMCs, obtained after an allogeneic stem cell transplant with post-transplant cyclophosphamide.

The CDR3 bases are TGTGCCAGCAGTCGAAGTTGGGGGGCAACTAATGAAAAACTGTTTTTT. Translated: CASSRSWGATNEKLFF. This chain joins TRBV7-9 and TRBJ1-4; weak D call: TRBD1 (5 bases). The CDR3 totals 16 residues. V was clipped by 6 bases and J by 0 bases, with 14 bases between them. The V gene's germline CDR1 is SEHNR and CDR2 FQNEAQ (reference sequence).